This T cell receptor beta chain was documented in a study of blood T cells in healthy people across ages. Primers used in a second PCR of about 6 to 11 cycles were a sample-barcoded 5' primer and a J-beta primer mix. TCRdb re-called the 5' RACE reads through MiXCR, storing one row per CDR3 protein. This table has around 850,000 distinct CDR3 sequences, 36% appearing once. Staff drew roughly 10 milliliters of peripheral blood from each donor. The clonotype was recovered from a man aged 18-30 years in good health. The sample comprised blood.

The CDR3 DNA follows: TGCGCCAGCAGCCGGGGACAGGGGGCGGAGACTGAAGCTTTCTTT. This gives the protein CASSRGQGAETEAFF. The chain couples TRBV4-1 to TRBJ1-1; 12 bases agree with TRBD1. The CDR3 totals 15 residues. CDR1 is MGHRA, CDR2 YSYEKL, per germline. V was pared by 4 bases and J by 5 bases, with 5 bases of the junction left unmatched.